Shown below are 21 T cell receptor beta chains from a single sample sequenced in a study of memory CD4+ T cells and cytomegalovirus serostatus. Generated by immunoSEQ multiplex PCR, the TCRdb table keeps only in-frame clones and is missing some. Of some 49,000 clones listed, roughly 80% are singletons. The sort gate was single viable CD3+CD4+CD8-CD45RO+ cells for memory CD4+ T cells. Sequenced: memory CD4+ T cells from blood. These receptors were obtained from an adult in good health and CMV-seronegative.

This clone ranks as medium-sized. This rearrangement joins TRBV30 to TRBJ1-1; D possibly corresponds to TRBD1 (5 bases). V lost 2 bases and J 6 bases, leaving 16 bases between the germline ends. Germline CDR1 reads GTSNPN; CDR2 reads SVGIG (reference sequence). This CDR3 is 14 amino acids long. CDR3 residues: CAWSTDGLGAEAFF. As DNA, the CDR3 is TGTGCCTGGAGTACGGACGGCTTAGGGGCTGAAGCTTTCTTT.

The chain combines TRBV7-9 with TRBJ1-4, with D uncertain. Germline V CDR1 and CDR2: SEHNR, FQNEAQ (reference sequence). The CDR3 runs 14 residues. V was cut by 1 base and J by 6 bases, with 9 bases left in between. The CDR3 reads CASSLVVLHEKLFF. The DNA of the CDR3 is TGTGCCAGCAGCTTAGTGGTTCTGCATGAAAAACTGTTTTTT.

Written as DNA, the CDR3 is TGTGCCAGTAGTTTGGACCGCAATCAGCCCCAGCATTTT. Protein: CASSLDRNQPQHF. The chain has TRBV19 and TRBJ1-5; no reliable D call. Trimming stripped 5 bases from V and 2 bases from J, with 7 bases between. CDR3 length: 13 amino acids. In germline, CDR1 is LNHDA, CDR2 SQIVND (reference sequence).

CDR3 loop: CASMDRTNEKLFF. As DNA, the CDR3 is TGTGCCAGCATGGACAGAACTAATGAAAAACTGTTTTTT. This sequence joins TRBV7-9 and TRBJ1-4; TRBD1 is a possible D gene (6 bases). Trimming pared 7 bases from V and 1 base from J, leaving 7 bases between. CDR1 and CDR2 (germline): SEHNR, FQNEAQ (reference sequence). The CDR3 runs 13 residues.

The CDR3 sequence: CASSLGTSGSTDTQYF. CDR3 coding DNA: TGTGCCAGCAGCTTAGGGACTAGCGGAAGCACAGATACGCAGTATTTT. V usage is TRBV13 and J usage is TRBJ2-3, with TRBD2 matching over 9 bases. This CDR3 contains 16 residues. V was pared by 0 bases and J by 0 bases, with 1 base of the junction left unmatched. Germline lookup yields CDR1 PRHDT and CDR2 FYEKMQ (reference sequence).

V usage is TRBV19 and J usage is TRBJ2-7; 9 bases agree with TRBD1. Germline-derived CDR1 and CDR2 are LNHDA and SQIVND (reference sequence). The J segment lost 6 bases and the V segment lost 4 bases, leaving 10 bases of the junction unmatched. This CDR3 has 15 residues. The CDR3 bases are TGTGCCAGTAGTAGCCACGACAGGGGGTTGGGCGAGCAGTACTTC. Translated: CASSSHDRGLGEQYF. Drawing the rest from reference TRBV19 and TRBJ2-7, the complete variable domain is DGGITQSPKYLFRKEGQNVTLSCEQNLNHDAMYWYRQDPGQGLRLIYYSQIVNDFQKGDIAEGYSVSREKKESFPLTVTSAQKNPTAFYLCASSSHDRGLGEQYFGPGTRLTVT.

The chain recombines TRBV4-1 with TRBJ2-2; 12 nucleotides align to TRBD2. Losses at the gene ends were 4 bases for V and 7 bases for J; bases not matched to a gene: 7. The germline gives CDR1 MGHRA, CDR2 YSYEKL. The CDR3 has 16 amino acids. CDR3 sequence reads: CASSRSTSGGIGELFF. In nucleotides, the CDR3 is TGCGCCAGCAGCCGCAGCACTAGCGGGGGGATCGGGGAGCTGTTTTTT.

The rearrangement uses TRBV9 and TRBJ1-2; maybe TRBD1 (5 bases). Trimming pared 4 bases from V and 8 bases from J, leaving 21 bases between. This CDR3 region has 15 residues. Germline V CDR1 and CDR2: SGDLS, YYNGEE. CDR3 in amino acids: CASSSRTGVTAGYTF. CDR3 in DNA: TGTGCCAGCAGCTCCCGGACGGGGGTCACGGCGGGCTACACCTTC.

The rearrangement links TRBV2 to TRBJ1-5, with a possible D match to TRBD1 (6 bases). Germline V gene data show CDR1 as SNHLY and CDR2 as FYNNEI. Trimming pared 2 bases from V and 15 bases from J, leaving 17 bases between. This CDR3 has 13 residues. The DNA of the CDR3 is TGTGCCAGCAGTGAATACCGGGACACAGCCAGGCATTTT. It codes for CASSEYRDTARHF.

This chain connects TRBV5-5 to TRBJ1-2, with 12 bases aligning to TRBD1. Trimming took 6 bases from V and 4 from J; bases not matched to a gene: 13. CDR3 size: 17 residues. Germline V CDR1 and CDR2: SGHKS, YYEKEE (reference sequence). CDR3 residues: CASTPGGDRGLTYGYTF. The CDR3, as DNA: TGTGCCAGCACCCCAGGGGGGGACAGGGGGCTCACCTATGGCTACACCTTC.

This clone was detected once. The V gene is TRBV30, the J gene TRBJ1-2; D gene uncertain. V lost 3 bases and J 2 bases, leaving 10 bases between the germline ends. Germline V gene sequence: CDR1 GTSNPN, CDR2 SVGIG (reference sequence). This CDR3 is built from 13 residues. Written as DNA, the CDR3 is TGTGCCTGGAGATTCAGTGGGAACTATGGCTACACCTTC. It codes for CAWRFSGNYGYTF. Combining the CDR3 with reference TRBV30 and TRBJ1-2 gives the whole variable domain SQTIHQWPATLVQPVGSPLSLECTVEGTSNPNLYWYRQAAGRGLQLLFYSVGIGQISSEVPQNLSASRPQDRQFILSSKKLLLSDSGFYLCAWRFSGNYGYTFGSGTRLTVV.

The chain combines TRBV2 with TRBJ2-7; D may be TRBD1 (5 bases). V was pared by 2 bases and J by 0 bases, with 8 bases between. CDR1 is SNHLY, CDR2 FYNNEI, per germline. This CDR3 contains 14 residues. CDR3 region: CASSEQQGSYEQYF. The CDR3 DNA follows: TGTGCCAGCAGTGAACAGCAGGGCTCCTACGAGCAGTACTTC.

The V gene is TRBV7-9, the J gene TRBJ2-7, with D possibly being TRBD1 (5 bases). V was pared by 5 bases and J by 2 bases, with 16 bases between. Germline V gives CDR1 SEHNR, CDR2 FQNEAQ (reference sequence). The CDR3 spans 15 residues. CDR3 DNA: TGTGCCAGCAGCCTAACCCCAGGGTCGGCCTACGAGCAGTACTTC. It yields the protein CASSLTPGSAYEQYF.

The rearrangement joins TRBV6-5 to TRBJ1-1; D is undetermined. The V gene's germline CDR1 is MNHEY and CDR2 SVGAGI. The V end lost 3 bases, the J end lost 5 bases, and 13 bases lay between the germline ends. This CDR3 spans 14 amino acids. This CDR3 is CASSYRLDGTEAFF. DNA of the CDR3: TGTGCCAGCAGTTATAGACTAGATGGGACTGAAGCTTTCTTT.

The V gene is TRBV30, the J gene TRBJ1-4, with 7 bases matching TRBD1. This CDR3 spans 11 amino acids. V shed 5 bases and J 10 bases; nucleotides not matched to a gene: 4. Germline V gene sequence: CDR1 GTSNPN, CDR2 SVGIG (reference sequence). The DNA for the CDR3 is TGTGCCTGGGGACAGGAGGGAAAACTGTTTTTT. Protein sequence: CAWGQEGKLFF.

The rearrangement links TRBV7-6 to TRBJ1-1; D is uncertain. Trimming pared 5 bases from V and 1 base from J, leaving 11 bases between. CDR1 is SGHVS and CDR2 is FNYEAQ in the germline V gene. This CDR3 comprises 14 residues. The CDR3 sequence: CASSPRRTNTEAFF. The CDR3, as DNA: TGTGCCAGCAGCCCCCGACGGACGAACACTGAAGCTTTCTTT.

The rearrangement joins TRBV7-9 to TRBJ2-7, with D perhaps TRBD1 or TRBD2 (6 bases each). Trimming took 4 bases from V and 2 from J, leaving 12 bases between them. Germline V lookup: CDR1 SEHNR, CDR2 FQNEAQ (reference sequence). This CDR3 is built from 14 residues. The CDR3 sequence is CASSYREVTYEQYF. CDR3 nucleotides: TGTGCCAGCAGCTACAGGGAGGTTACCTACGAGCAGTACTTC.

The chain recombines TRBV7-3 with TRBJ2-3; 8 bases are shared with TRBD1. CDR1 is SGHTA, CDR2 FQGTGA, per germline. This CDR3 is 15 amino acids long. After removal of 5 bases from V and 3 bases from J, the junction contained 7 bases not matched to a gene. The CDR3 sequence: CASSAGQGKTDTQYF. The CDR3 bases are TGTGCCAGCAGCGCCGGACAGGGAAAAACAGATACGCAGTATTTT.

This clone occurred a few times. The rearrangement uses TRBV19 and TRBJ2-2; D remains ambiguous. Germline V gene lookup returns CDR1 LNHDA and CDR2 SQIVND (reference sequence). This CDR3 contains 12 residues. V was trimmed by 5 bases and J by 7 bases, leaving 8 bases between them. CDR3 bases: TGTGCCAGTAGTCCCCAAGGCGGGGAGCTGTTTTTT. The encoded protein is CASSPQGGELFF.

This clone was seen once. V gene TRBV14 combines with J gene TRBJ2-1, with 10 bases matching TRBD2. V gave up 7 bases and J gave up 6 bases; unmatched junction bases: 9. The CDR3 loop spans 15 amino acids. Germline CDR1 reads SGHDN; CDR2 reads FVKESK. CDR3 nucleotides: TGTGCCAGCACGTTTGAGCGGGGGGGGCCCAATGAGCAGTTCTTC. It is translated as CASTFERGGPNEQFF.

This clone was picked up a small number of times. The chain has TRBV25-1 and TRBJ1-1; 7 nucleotides line up with TRBD1. In germline, CDR1 is MGHDK, CDR2 SYGVNS. The CDR3 runs to 12 residues. J gave up 7 bases and V 5 bases, and 4 bases lay outside the gene matches. CDR3 nucleotide sequence: TGTGCCAGCAGTAGGGGGCAGCTTGAAGCTTTCTTT. Translated: CASSRGQLEAFF.